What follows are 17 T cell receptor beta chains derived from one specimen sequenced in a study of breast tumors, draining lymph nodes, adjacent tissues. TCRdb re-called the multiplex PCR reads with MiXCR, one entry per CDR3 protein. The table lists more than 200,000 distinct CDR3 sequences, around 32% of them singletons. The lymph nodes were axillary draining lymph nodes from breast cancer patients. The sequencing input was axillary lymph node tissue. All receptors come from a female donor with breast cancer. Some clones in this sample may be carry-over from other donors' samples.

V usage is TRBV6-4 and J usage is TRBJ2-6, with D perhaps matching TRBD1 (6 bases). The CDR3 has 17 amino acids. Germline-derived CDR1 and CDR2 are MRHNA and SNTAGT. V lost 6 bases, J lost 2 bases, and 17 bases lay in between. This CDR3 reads CASSPQGVGTGANVLTF. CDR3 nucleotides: TGTGCCAGCAGCCCACAGGGTGTCGGCACTGGGGCCAACGTCCTGACTTTC.

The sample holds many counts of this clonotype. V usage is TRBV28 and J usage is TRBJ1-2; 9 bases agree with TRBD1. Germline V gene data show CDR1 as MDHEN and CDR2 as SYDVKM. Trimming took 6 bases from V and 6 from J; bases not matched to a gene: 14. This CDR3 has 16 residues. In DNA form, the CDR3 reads TGTGCCAGCAGCCGATCGGGGGGACAGGGTGCGCATGGCTACACCTTC. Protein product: CASSRSGGQGAHGYTF.

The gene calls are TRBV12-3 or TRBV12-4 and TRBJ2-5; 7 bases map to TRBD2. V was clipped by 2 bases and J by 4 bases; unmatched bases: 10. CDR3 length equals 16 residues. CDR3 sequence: CASSLRQGRGRETQYF. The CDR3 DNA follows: TGTGCCAGCAGTTTAAGGCAGGGTCGCGGGAGAGAGACCCAGTACTTC.

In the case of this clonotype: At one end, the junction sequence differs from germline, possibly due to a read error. The CDR3 DNA reads as TGTGCCACCAGCAGAGATCGGCGGGGAAGCGGGACAGGTACGCAGTATTTT. This gives the protein CATSRDRRGSGTGTQYF. V is TRBV15 and J is TRBJ2-3; the D gene is possibly TRBD1 (8 bases). The CDR3 covers 17 residues. CDR1 and CDR2 (germline): LNHNV, YYDKDF (reference sequence). Supplemented by reference TRBV15 and TRBJ2-3, the full variable domain reads DAMVIQNPRYQVTQFGKPVTLSCSQTLNHNVMYWYQQKSSQAPKLLFHYYDKDFNNEADTPDNFQSRRPNTSFCFLDIRSPGLGDTAMYLCATSRDRRGSGTGTQYFGPGTRLTVL.

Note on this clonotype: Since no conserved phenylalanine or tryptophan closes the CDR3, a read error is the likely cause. The CDR3 sequence: CASGLSTDTQYL. Written as DNA, the CDR3 is TGTGCCAGCGGCCTTAGCACAGATACGCAGTATCTT. The chain couples TRBV28 to TRBJ2-3, with D hard to call. Germline loops: CDR1 MDHEN, CDR2 SYDVKM. The CDR3 runs 12 residues. Trimming removed 8 bases at V and 0 bases at J, with 6 bases between.

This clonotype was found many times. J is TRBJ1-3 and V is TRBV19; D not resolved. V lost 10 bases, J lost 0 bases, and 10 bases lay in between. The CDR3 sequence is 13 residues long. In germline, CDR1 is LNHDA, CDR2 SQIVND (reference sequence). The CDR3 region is CATAPNSGNTIYF. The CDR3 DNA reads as TGTGCCACTGCGCCGAACTCTGGAAACACCATATATTTT.

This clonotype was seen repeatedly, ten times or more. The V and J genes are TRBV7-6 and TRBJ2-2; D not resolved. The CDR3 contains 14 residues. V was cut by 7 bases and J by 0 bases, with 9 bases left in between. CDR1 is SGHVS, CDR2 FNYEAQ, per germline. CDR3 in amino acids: CASTPSANTGELFF. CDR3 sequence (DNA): TGTGCCAGCACACCATCCGCGAACACCGGGGAGCTGTTTTTT.

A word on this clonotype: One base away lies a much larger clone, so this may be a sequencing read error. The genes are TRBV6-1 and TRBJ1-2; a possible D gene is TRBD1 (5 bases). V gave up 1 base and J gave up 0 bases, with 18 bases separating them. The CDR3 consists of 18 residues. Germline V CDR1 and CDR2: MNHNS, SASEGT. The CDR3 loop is CASSEVGRDLLANYGYTF. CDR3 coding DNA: TGTGCCAGCAGTGAAGTCGGCAGGGACCTTTTAGCTAACTATGGCTACACCTTC.

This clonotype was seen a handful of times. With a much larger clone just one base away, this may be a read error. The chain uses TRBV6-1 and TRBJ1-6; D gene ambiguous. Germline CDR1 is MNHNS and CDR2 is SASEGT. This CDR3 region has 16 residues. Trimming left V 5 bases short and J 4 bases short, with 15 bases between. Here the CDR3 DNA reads TGTGCCAGCAGTCAAAATTTTGACGGATATAATTCACCCCTCCACTTT. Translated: CASSQNFDGYNSPLHF.

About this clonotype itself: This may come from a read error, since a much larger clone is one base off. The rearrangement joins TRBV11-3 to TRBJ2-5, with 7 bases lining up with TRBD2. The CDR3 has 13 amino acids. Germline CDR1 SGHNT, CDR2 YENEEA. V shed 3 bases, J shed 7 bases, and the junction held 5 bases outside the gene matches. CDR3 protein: CASSFGGSATQYF. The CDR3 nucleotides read TGTGCCAGCAGCTTCGGGGGGTCAGCGACCCAGTACTTC. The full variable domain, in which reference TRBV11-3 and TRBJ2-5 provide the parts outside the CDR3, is EAGVVQSPRYKIIEKKQPVAFWCNPISGHNTLYWYLQNLGQGPELLIRYENEEAVDDSQLPKDRFSAERLKGVDSTLKIQPAELGDSAVYLCASSFGGSATQYFGPGTRLLVL.

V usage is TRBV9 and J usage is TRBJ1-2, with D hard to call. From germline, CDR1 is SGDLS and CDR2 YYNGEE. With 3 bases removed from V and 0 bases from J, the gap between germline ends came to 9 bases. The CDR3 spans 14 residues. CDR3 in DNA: TGTGCCAGCAGCGGGGGTCAGGCTAACTATGGCTACACCTTC. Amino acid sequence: CASSGGQANYGYTF.

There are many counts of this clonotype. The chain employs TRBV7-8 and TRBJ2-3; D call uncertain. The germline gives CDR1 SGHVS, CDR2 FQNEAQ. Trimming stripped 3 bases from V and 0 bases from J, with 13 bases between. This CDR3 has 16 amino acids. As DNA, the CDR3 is TGTGCCAGCAGCTTTCTTCGCGGTTCTAGCACAGATACGCAGTATTTT. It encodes CASSFLRGSSTDTQYF.

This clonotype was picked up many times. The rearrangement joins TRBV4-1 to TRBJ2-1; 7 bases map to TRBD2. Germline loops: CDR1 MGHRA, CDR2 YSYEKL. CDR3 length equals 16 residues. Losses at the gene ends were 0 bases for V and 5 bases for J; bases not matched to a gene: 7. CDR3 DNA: TGCGCCAGCAGCCAAGAGAGGAGGACTAGACACAATGAGCAGTTCTTC. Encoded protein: CASSQERRTRHNEQFF.

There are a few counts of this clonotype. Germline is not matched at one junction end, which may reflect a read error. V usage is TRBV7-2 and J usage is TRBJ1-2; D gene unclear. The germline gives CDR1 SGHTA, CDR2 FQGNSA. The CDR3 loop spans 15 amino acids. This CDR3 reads CASSLGGLVVYGYPF. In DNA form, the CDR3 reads TGTGCCAGCAGCTTAGGGGGTCTCGTCGTCTATGGCTACCCCTTC.

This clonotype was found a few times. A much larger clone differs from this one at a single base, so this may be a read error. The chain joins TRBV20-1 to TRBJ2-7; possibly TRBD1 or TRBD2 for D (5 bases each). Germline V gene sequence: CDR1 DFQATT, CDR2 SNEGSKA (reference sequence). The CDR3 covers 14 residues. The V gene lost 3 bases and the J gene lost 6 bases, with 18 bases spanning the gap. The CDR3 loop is CSASWPGSISEQYF. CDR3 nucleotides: TGCAGTGCTAGTTGGCCAGGGAGCATATCCGAGCAGTACTTC.

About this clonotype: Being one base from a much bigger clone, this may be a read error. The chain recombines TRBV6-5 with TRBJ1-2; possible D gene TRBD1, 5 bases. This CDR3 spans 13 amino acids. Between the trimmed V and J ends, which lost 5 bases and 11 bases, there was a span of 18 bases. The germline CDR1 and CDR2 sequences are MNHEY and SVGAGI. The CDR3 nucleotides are TGTGCCAGCAGTCACTGGGGCGGCAACCAGTACACCTTC. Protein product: CASSHWGGNQYTF.

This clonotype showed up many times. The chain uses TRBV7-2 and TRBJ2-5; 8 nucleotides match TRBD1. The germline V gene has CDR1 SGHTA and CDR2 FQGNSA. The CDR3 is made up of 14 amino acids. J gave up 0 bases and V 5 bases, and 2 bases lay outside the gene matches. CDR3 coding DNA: TGTGCCAGCAGCCGGGACAGGAACCAAGAGACCCAGTACTTC. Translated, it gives CASSRDRNQETQYF. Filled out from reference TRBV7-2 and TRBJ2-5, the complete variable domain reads GAGVSQSPSNKVTEKGKDVELRCDPISGHTALYWYRQSLGQGLEFLIYFQGNSAPDKSGLPSDRFSAERTGGSVSTLTIQRTQQEDSAVYLCASSRDRNQETQYFGPGTRLLVL.